This TCR beta chain was profiled in a study of shared clonotypes between healthy human individuals. At the deep level, the assay was run. Assay: immunoSEQ multiplex PCR; the TCRdb copy retains only in-frame clones and omits some. The repertoire holds 2,500,000 or so clones, with less than 95% as singletons. Germline V lookup: CDR1 SGHVS, CDR2 FNYEAQ. The CDR3 sequence is 16 residues long. The junction had 11 bases not matched to a gene; V was cut back by 4 bases and J by 5 bases. This clonotype was sampled from a young man in good health. Some clones in this sample may be carry-over from other donors' samples. The sample comprised naive CD4+ T cells from PBMCs. Specified subset: CD45RA+ positively selected. The V gene is TRBV7-6, the J gene TRBJ2-5, with 9 bases aligning to TRBD1. Written as DNA, the CDR3 is TGTGCCAGCAGCTCCCCGGACAGGGGACGTTGGGAGACCCAGTACTTC. This translates into CASSSPDRGRWETQYF. The full variable domain, completed using reference TRBV7-6 and TRBJ2-5, is GAGVSQSPRYKVTKRGQDVALRCDPISGHVSLYWYRQALGQGPEFLTYFNYEAQQDKSGLPNDRFSAERPEGSISTLTIQRTEQRDSAMYRCASSSPDRGRWETQYFGPGTRLLVL.